The 30 T cell receptor beta chains in this list originate from one sample, sequenced in a study of T cell responses to AZD1222 COVID-19 vaccine. Sequencing used immunoSEQ multiplex PCR; TCRdb keeps in-frame clones, though not all of them. In the table there are 250,000 to 300,000 clones, around 93% of which are singletons. The source material was peripheral blood, sampled 28 days after the second AZD1222 dose. Receptors originate from an adult who received the AZD1222 COVID-19 vaccine.

This chain links TRBV2 with TRBJ2-1, with D unresolved. Germline V gene data show CDR1 as SNHLY and CDR2 as FYNNEI. The CDR3 is 16 amino acids. Deletions cut 4 bases from V and 8 bases from J, with 21 bases between. The CDR3 DNA sequence: TGTGCCAGCAGTGCAGCCCCCCAGCGCCCCACCGATGAGCAGTTCTTC. It codes for CASSAAPQRPTDEQFF.

This chain uses TRBV5-1 with TRBJ2-7; 9 nucleotides match TRBD1. Looked up from germline, CDR1 is SGHRS and CDR2 is YFSETQ. Trimming took 4 bases from V and 5 from J; bases not matched to a gene: 10. The CDR3 extends over 15 amino acids. The CDR3 nucleotides are TGCGCCAGCAGCCAACAACGACAGGGGGTCAACGAGCAGTACTTC. It yields the protein CASSQQRQGVNEQYF.

The J gene is TRBJ1-6, the V gene TRBV5-1; possibly TRBD1 for D (5 bases). The CDR3 consists of 17 residues. CDR1 and CDR2 from the germline V gene are SGHRS and YFSETQ. The germline V and J ends were trimmed by 0 bases and 10 bases, with 20 bases remaining between them. The CDR3 region has the DNA TGCGCCAGCAGCTTGGAGGCCCGACAGAGAAGAAAATCACCCCTCCACTTT. It is translated as CASSLEARQRRKSPLHF.

The J gene is TRBJ2-7, the V gene TRBV9; 7 bases line up with TRBD1. CDR1 and CDR2 (germline): SGDLS, YYNGEE. After removal of 4 bases from V and 4 bases from J, the junction contained 8 bases not matched to a gene. The CDR3 is 14 residues long. The CDR3 spells CASSPQGQQYEQYF. The CDR3 DNA follows: TGTGCCAGCAGCCCCCAGGGACAGCAATACGAGCAGTACTTC.

The chain is built from TRBV28 and TRBJ1-2; D unresolved. Between the trimmed V and J ends, which lost 3 bases and 2 bases, there was a span of 13 bases. The CDR3 is made up of 15 amino acids. Germline CDR1 is MDHEN and CDR2 is SYDVKM. The CDR3 sequence is CASSLGPGLNYGYTF. The CDR3 DNA sequence: TGTGCCAGCAGTTTGGGTCCAGGACTAAACTATGGCTACACCTTC.

The rearrangement links TRBV19 to TRBJ1-3; D is unresolved. Germline V CDR1 and CDR2: LNHDA, SQIVND (reference sequence). The V end lost 7 bases, the J end lost 4 bases, and 17 bases lay between the germline ends. The CDR3 loop spans 15 amino acids. The CDR3 sequence: CASTLREGRGNTIYF. In DNA, the CDR3 is TGTGCCAGTACCCTCCGGGAGGGAAGGGGAAACACCATATATTTT.

This chain uses TRBV6-5 with TRBJ1-1; the match to TRBD1 covers 7 bases. The ends lost 1 base at V and 1 base at J; junction bases unmatched: 6. The CDR3 is 16 amino acids. CDR1 MNHEY and CDR2 SVGAGI come from the germline V gene. CDR3 sequence reads: CASSYYRTGSNTEAFF. The CDR3 DNA is TGTGCCAGCAGTTACTATAGGACAGGATCGAACACTGAAGCTTTCTTT.

J is TRBJ2-5 and V is TRBV7-6; 8 nucleotides match TRBD1. With 1 base clipped from V and 4 bases from J, the junction kept 8 bases outside the gene matches. This CDR3 is 16 amino acids long. The V gene's germline CDR1 is SGHVS and CDR2 FNYEAQ. Written as DNA, the CDR3 is TGTGCCAGCAGCTTAGGGGGGACAGGCGGGGTAGAGACCCAGTACTTC. Translating it yields CASSLGGTGGVETQYF.

V gene TRBV7-9 combines with J gene TRBJ2-5; D call uncertain. V shed 5 bases and J shed 5 bases, with 9 bases lying between them. The CDR3 runs 12 residues. CDR1 is SEHNR and CDR2 is FQNEAQ in the germline V gene (reference sequence). CDR3 in amino acids: CASSPPRETQYF. DNA for the CDR3: TGTGCCAGCAGCCCGCCGCGGGAGACCCAGTACTTC.

The chain recombines TRBV27 with TRBJ2-7, with TRBD1 matching 11 bases. The CDR3 consists of 14 residues. In germline, CDR1 is MNHEY, CDR2 SMNVEV (reference sequence). Trimming at V came to 2 bases and at J to 6 bases, leaving 3 bases not matched to a gene. The CDR3 region has the DNA TGTGCCAGCAGTTTAATTGGGACAGGGGGCGAGCAGTACTTC. This encodes CASSLIGTGGEQYF.

The chain joins TRBV11-2 to TRBJ1-1; D possibly corresponds to TRBD1 (6 bases). The V end was cut by 8 bases, the J end by 5 bases, with 18 bases between. Germline V gene sequence: CDR1 SGHAT, CDR2 FQNNGV. The CDR3 spans 14 residues. CDR3 sequence (DNA): TGTGCCAGCCGACCGGGGGGGCGGGGGACTGAAGCTTTCTTT. This translates into CASRPGGRGTEAFF.

The J gene is TRBJ2-1, the V gene TRBV30; TRBD1 agrees at 9 bases. This CDR3 is built from 13 residues. From germline, CDR1 is GTSNPN and CDR2 SVGIG (reference sequence). J lost 9 bases, V lost 5 bases, and 8 bases had no gene match. The CDR3 region is CAWAGTGKSEQFF. The CDR3, as DNA: TGTGCCTGGGCCGGGACAGGGAAGAGTGAGCAGTTCTTC.

The rearrangement uses TRBV4-3 and TRBJ1-2; 7 bases are a match to TRBD1. Germline CDR1 reads LGHNA; CDR2 reads YSLEER. The ends lost 3 bases at V and 8 bases at J; junction bases unmatched: 9. This CDR3 contains 14 residues. The CDR3 loop reads CASSQQDRSSGYTF. The CDR3 DNA follows: TGCGCCAGCAGCCAGCAGGACAGGTCGAGCGGCTACACCTTC.

This clone was counted between two and nine times. V usage is TRBV28 and J usage is TRBJ2-2, with D unclear. Germline V gene sequence: CDR1 MDHEN, CDR2 SYDVKM. This CDR3 spans 16 amino acids. V dropped 1 base and J dropped 4 bases, with 13 bases sitting between them. The CDR3 sequence: CASSLSVNRPTGELFF. Here the CDR3 DNA reads TGTGCCAGCAGTTTATCAGTTAATAGACCCACCGGGGAGCTGTTTTTT.

This clone was observed once. The genes are TRBV2 and TRBJ2-5; D is unclear. Germline V lookup: CDR1 SNHLY, CDR2 FYNNEI. This CDR3 has 15 residues. The ends were cut back, 7 bases at V and 2 bases at J, with 17 bases in the middle. The CDR3 region has the DNA TGTGCCAGCACCCGCCACACGGTGGAACAAGAGACCCAGTACTTC. As protein: CASTRHTVEQETQYF.

The gene calls are TRBV9 and TRBJ2-1, with 9 bases identical to TRBD1. V dropped 3 bases and J dropped 5; count of bases not matched to a gene: 6. Germline-derived CDR1 and CDR2 are SGDLS and YYNGEE. The CDR3 is 15 residues long. This CDR3 is CASSEGTGYNNEQFF. The CDR3 DNA reads TGTGCCAGCAGCGAAGGGACAGGGTATAACAATGAGCAGTTCTTC.

V and J are TRBV7-9 and TRBJ2-1; 8 nucleotides match TRBD1. Germline lookup yields CDR1 SEHNR and CDR2 FQNEAQ (reference sequence). The CDR3 is made up of 19 amino acids. V lost 5 bases to trimming and J lost 2 bases; unmatched junction nucleotides: 17. The DNA of the CDR3 is TGTGCCAGCAGCCCCCGGAAGATTGGACAGGGACGAGCCTACAATGAGCAGTTCTTC. Amino acids: CASSPRKIGQGRAYNEQFF.

The chain combines TRBV28 with TRBJ2-2; 12 bases agree with TRBD2. This CDR3 region has 17 residues. CDR1 is MDHEN, CDR2 SYDVKM, per germline. V shed 6 bases, J shed 1 base, and the junction held 6 bases outside the gene matches. The CDR3: CASRLPGLAGNTGELFF. CDR3 in DNA: TGTGCCAGCAGGTTGCCGGGACTAGCGGGGAACACCGGGGAGCTGTTTTTT.

The chain employs TRBV28 and TRBJ1-5; 10 positions agree with TRBD1. V gave up 8 bases and J gave up 3 bases; unmatched junction bases: 1. The CDR3 totals 13 residues. Germline CDR1 reads MDHEN; CDR2 reads SYDVKM. CDR3 DNA sequence: TGTGCCAGCGGGACAGGGGCCAATCAGCCCCAGCATTTT. As protein: CASGTGANQPQHF.

The chain recombines TRBV3-1 (or the pseudogene TRBV3-2) with TRBJ2-2; the D is unclear. CDR3 length: 16 residues. V was trimmed by 1 base and J by 6 bases, leaving 15 bases between them. From germline, CDR1 is LGHDT and CDR2 YNNKEL (reference sequence). The CDR3 nucleotides read TGTGCCAGCAGCCAAGGGGGTAGTAGGGTCCCCGGGGAGCTGTTTTTT. Translating gives CASSQGGSRVPGELFF.

This chain connects TRBV5-4 to TRBJ1-4; D is uncertain. Trimming cost V 4 bases and J 0 bases, with 10 bases left between them. Germline V gives CDR1 SGHNT, CDR2 YYREEE (reference sequence). The CDR3 contains 15 residues. Written as DNA, the CDR3 is TGTGCCAGCAGCATCGGTGTCTCAACTAATGAAAAACTGTTTTTT. Its protein is CASSIGVSTNEKLFF. The variable domain in full, completed from reference TRBV5-4 and TRBJ1-4, reads ETGVTQSPTHLIKTRGQQVTLRCSSQSGHNTVSWYQQALGQGPQFIFQYYREEENGRGNFPPRFSGLQFPNYSSELNVNALELDDSALYLCASSIGVSTNEKLFFGSGTQLSVL.

The V and J genes are TRBV3-1 (or the pseudogene TRBV3-2) and TRBJ2-7; 11 positions match TRBD2. The V gene's germline CDR1 is LGHDT and CDR2 YNNKEL (reference sequence). V shed 6 bases and J 2 bases; nucleotides not matched to a gene: 6. The CDR3 contains 15 residues. CDR3 sequence reads: CASSFGTSGTYEQYF. CDR3 coding DNA: TGTGCCAGCAGTTTCGGGACTAGCGGTACCTACGAGCAGTACTTC.

The gene calls are TRBV27 and TRBJ2-1, with D possibly TRBD2 on 7 matching bases. V gave up 3 bases and J gave up 7 bases, with 16 bases separating them. Germline V gene data show CDR1 as MNHEY and CDR2 as SMNVEV (reference sequence). The CDR3 runs 15 residues. The CDR3 reads CASSFVRGAYNEQFF. CDR3 in DNA: TGTGCCAGCAGTTTCGTACGGGGGGCTTATAATGAGCAGTTCTTC.

This chain uses TRBV7-8 with TRBJ2-1; 8 nucleotides line up with TRBD1. Trimming removed 5 bases from V and 7 bases from J; junction bases left unmatched: 4. The CDR3 runs 13 residues. The germline V gene has CDR1 SGHVS and CDR2 FQNEAQ. In nucleotides, the CDR3 is TGTGCCAGCAGCCTCAACAGGGGGAATGAGCAGTTCTTC. This gives the protein CASSLNRGNEQFF.

This chain joins TRBV20-1 and TRBJ2-7, with 12 bases matching TRBD2. Germline V gene data show CDR1 as DFQATT and CDR2 as SNEGSKA (reference sequence). This CDR3 spans 13 amino acids. After removal of 3 bases from V and 6 bases from J, the junction contained 3 bases not matched to a gene. CDR3 protein: CSASLAGGFEQYF. The CDR3 bases are TGCAGTGCTAGTCTAGCGGGAGGGTTCGAGCAGTACTTC.

V usage is TRBV6-2 or TRBV6-3 and J usage is TRBJ1-5; D might be TRBD1 (5 bases). The ends were cut back, 0 bases at V and 6 bases at J, with 15 bases in the middle. Germline V lookup: CDR1 MNHEY, CDR2 SVGEGT. The CDR3 runs 16 residues. Here the CDR3 reads CASSYSRARGGQPQHF. Written as DNA, the CDR3 is TGTGCCAGCAGTTACTCGAGGGCGAGGGGTGGTCAGCCCCAGCATTTT.

The V gene is TRBV2, the J gene TRBJ2-3; 8 nucleotides agree with TRBD2. Germline trimming cut 4 bases from V and 1 base from J; bases unmatched to any gene: 7. Germline V gene data show CDR1 as SNHLY and CDR2 as FYNNEI. This CDR3 has 16 amino acids. CDR3 in amino acids: CASSGTSRLGTDTQYF. CDR3 in DNA: TGTGCCAGCAGTGGGACTAGCAGATTAGGCACAGATACGCAGTATTTT.

The CDR3 loop is CASSPRGPPTGELFF. DNA of the CDR3: TGTGCCAGCAGCCCGAGGGGGCCTCCCACCGGGGAGCTGTTTTTT. This rearrangement joins TRBV7-3 to TRBJ2-2; 7 positions match TRBD1. Germline CDR1 and CDR2: SGHTA and FQGTGA. After removal of 5 bases from V and 4 bases from J, the junction contained 7 bases not matched to a gene. The CDR3 is 15 amino acids.

The chain has TRBV19 and TRBJ2-2; D call uncertain. The CDR3 consists of 14 residues. Germline CDR1 is LNHDA and CDR2 is SQIVND (reference sequence). V was trimmed by 5 bases and J by 3 bases, leaving 10 bases between them. In DNA, the CDR3 is TGTGCCAGTAGTGGCTCAAGATACACCGGGGAGCTGTTTTTT. Protein sequence: CASSGSRYTGELFF.

V gene TRBV19 combines with J gene TRBJ1-5; D might be TRBD1 (6 bases). The CDR3 consists of 13 residues. Germline V gives CDR1 LNHDA, CDR2 SQIVND (reference sequence). Trimming took 5 bases from V and 11 from J, leaving 16 bases between them. CDR3 DNA: TGTGCCAGTAGTCAAAACAGGGCAGAGACCCAGCATTTT. It specifies CASSQNRAETQHF.